A selection of T cell receptor beta chains follows, all from one sample in a study of blood T cell repertoires in COVID-19. Measured with immunoSEQ multiplex PCR; TCRdb has only the in-frame clones, and not every one. This table holds approximately 170,000 clones, roughly four fifths found once. Material: peripheral blood. Receptor source: a man between 60 and 70 years old with active or convalescent COVID-19. CDR3s include the opening cysteine and the closing phenylalanine or tryptophan. The D gene is left open where the match is weak. Not every row has a clone size; where given, it reads once, few, many or a size class.

clone_size d_call j_call v_call cdr3_nt cdr3_aa
NA TRBD1 TRBJ2-7 TRBV6-5 TGTGCCAGCAGGCCGGGACAGGGGCGATGGGAGCAGTACTTC CASRPGQGRWEQYF
few NA TRBJ1-2 TRBV5-1 TGCGCCAGCAGCTTGGAAGTCGGACAGACAGGAGGCTACACCTTC CASSLEVGQTGGYTF
NA NA TRBJ2-7 TRBV18 TGTGCCAGCTCACCACCAACAGGAACCTACGAGCAGTACTTC CASSPPTGTYEQYF
NA NA TRBJ1-5 TRBV6-1 TGTGCCAGCAGTGAGAGATTATCCCAGCCCCAGCATTTT CASSERLSQPQHF
few NA TRBJ1-5 TRBV6-5 TGTGCCAGCAGTTACTCCCAGTTTAGCAATCAGCCCCAGCATTTT CASSYSQFSNQPQHF
NA TRBD1 TRBJ1-2 TRBV19 TGTGCCAGTAGTTCCCGGGACAGGGTCCCAAACTATGGCTACACCTTC CASSSRDRVPNYGYTF
once TRBD1 TRBJ1-2 TRBV18 TGTGCCAGCTCACTGGGACAGGGGGCAGGTGGCTACACCTTC CASSLGQGAGGYTF
NA NA TRBJ2-5 TRBV7-9 TGTGCCAGCAGCTTAGTAATGGGAGGCCAAGAGACCCAGTACTTC CASSLVMGGQETQYF
NA TRBD1 TRBJ2-5 TRBV29-1 TGCAGCGCCCGGACAGGGGGGGGAGAGACCCAGTACTTC CSARTGGGETQYF
once NA TRBJ1-2 TRBV5-4 TGTGCCAGCAGCTTGGTGGGCAGCCGCCTAGGGGGAAATGGCTACACCTTC CASSLVGSRLGGNGYTF
NA NA TRBJ1-4 TRBV5-1 TGCGCCAGCAGCCCCCTGGCAGGCGGCAATGTTAGGAGGGAACTGTTTTTT CASSPLAGGNVRRELFF
NA NA TRBJ2-5 TRBV2 TGTGCCAGCAGGGACAGCCTCGGGACCCAGTACTTC CASRDSLGTQYF
NA TRBD1 TRBJ2-3 TRBV19 TGTGCCAGTACAACAGGGGGCGCGTCAGATACGCAGTATTTT CASTTGGASDTQYF
NA NA TRBJ1-2 TRBV10-2 TGCGCCAGCAGTGAGTCGACAGATATGGGACAACTACTTTATGGCTACACCTTC CASSESTDMGQLLYGYTF
NA NA TRBJ2-7 TRBV6-1 TGTGCCAGCAGTGAGGCGGAACCCTACGAGCAGTACTTC CASSEAEPYEQYF
once NA TRBJ1-2 TRBV18 TGTGCCAGCTCACCCGCGGGTTCCATGGCGGGATATGGCTACACCTTC CASSPAGSMAGYGYTF
NA TRBD2 TRBJ2-3 TRBV4-1 TGCGCCAGCAGCTTCCAATGGGGTAGCGGGGGATCCACAGATACGCAGTATTTT CASSFQWGSGGSTDTQYF
NA NA TRBJ2-3 TRBV11-2 TGTGCCAGCAGCTTACCGGTCACAGATACGCAGTATTTT CASSLPVTDTQYF
NA NA TRBJ1-5 TRBV27 TGTGCCAGCAGTTTGGGGGGATCCGATCAGCCCCAGCATTTT CASSLGGSDQPQHF
NA NA TRBJ1-5 TRBV21-1 TGTGCCAGCAGCCTAGGGACAGGTTCCAATCAGCCCCAGCATTTT CASSLGTGSNQPQHF
NA NA TRBJ1-2 TRBV18 TGTGCCAGCTCACGACAAAACTATGGCTACACCTTC CASSRQNYGYTF
NA NA TRBJ1-4 TRBV2 TGTGCCAGCAGCGGCGGCGGGGTCCGGGGGGAAAAACTGTTTTTT CASSGGGVRGEKLFF
NA NA TRBJ1-2 TRBV20-1 TGCAGTGGTTGGGAGAGTGGGGGCTACACCTTC CSGWESGGYTF
NA NA TRBJ2-1 TRBV24-1 TGTGCCACCAGTTCCCCCGGATCAGGGCGAACCTACAATGAGCAGTTCTTC CATSSPGSGRTYNEQFF
few TRBD1 TRBJ2-3 TRBV29-1 TGCAGCGTTTCGGACAGGGCCCTCACAGATACGCAGTATTTT CSVSDRALTDTQYF